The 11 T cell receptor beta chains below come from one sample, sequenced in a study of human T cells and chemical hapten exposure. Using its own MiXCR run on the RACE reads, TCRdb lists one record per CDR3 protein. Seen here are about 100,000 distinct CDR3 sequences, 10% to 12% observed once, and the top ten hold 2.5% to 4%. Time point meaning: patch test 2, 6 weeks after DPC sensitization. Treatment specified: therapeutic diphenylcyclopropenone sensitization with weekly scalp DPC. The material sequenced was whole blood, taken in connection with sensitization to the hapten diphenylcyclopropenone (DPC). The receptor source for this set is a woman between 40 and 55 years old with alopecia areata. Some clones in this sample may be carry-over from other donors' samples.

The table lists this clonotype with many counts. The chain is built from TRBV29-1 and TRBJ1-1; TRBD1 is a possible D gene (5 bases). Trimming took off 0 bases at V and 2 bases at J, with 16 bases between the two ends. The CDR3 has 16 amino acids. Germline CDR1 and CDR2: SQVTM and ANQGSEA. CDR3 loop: CSVEDFRDPPNTEAFF. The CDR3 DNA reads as TGCAGCGTTGAAGATTTCAGGGACCCCCCCAACACTGAAGCTTTCTTT.

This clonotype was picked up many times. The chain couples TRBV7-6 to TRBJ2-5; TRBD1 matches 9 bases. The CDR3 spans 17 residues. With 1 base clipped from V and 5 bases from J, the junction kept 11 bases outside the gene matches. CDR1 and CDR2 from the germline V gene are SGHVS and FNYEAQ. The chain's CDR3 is CASSLGSTGGARETQYF. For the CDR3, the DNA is TGTGCCAGCAGCTTAGGCTCGACAGGGGGGGCTCGCGAGACCCAGTACTTC.

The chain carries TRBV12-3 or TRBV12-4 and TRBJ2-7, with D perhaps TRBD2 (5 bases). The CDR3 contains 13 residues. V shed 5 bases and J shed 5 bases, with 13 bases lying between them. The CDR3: CASSRSSGNEQYF. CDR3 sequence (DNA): TGTGCCAGCAGTCGAAGTTCGGGAAACGAGCAGTACTTC.

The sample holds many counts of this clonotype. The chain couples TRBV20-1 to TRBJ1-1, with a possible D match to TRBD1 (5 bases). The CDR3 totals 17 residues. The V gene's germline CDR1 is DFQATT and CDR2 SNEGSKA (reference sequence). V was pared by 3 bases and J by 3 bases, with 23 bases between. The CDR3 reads CSASKPKAGTFDTEAFF. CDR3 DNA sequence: TGCAGTGCTAGTAAGCCCAAGGCAGGGACTTTCGACACTGAAGCTTTCTTT.

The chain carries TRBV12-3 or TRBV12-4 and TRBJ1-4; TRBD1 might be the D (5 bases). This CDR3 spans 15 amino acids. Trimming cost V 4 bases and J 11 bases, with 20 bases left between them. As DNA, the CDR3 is TGTGCCAGCAGTTCAGGGACCCTATCGGCGGGGAAACTGTTTTTT. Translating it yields CASSSGTLSAGKLFF.

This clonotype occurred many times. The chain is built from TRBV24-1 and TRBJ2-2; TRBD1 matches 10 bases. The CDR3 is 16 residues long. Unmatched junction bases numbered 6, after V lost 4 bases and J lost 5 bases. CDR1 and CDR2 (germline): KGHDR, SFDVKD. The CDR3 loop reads CATSDSGQGGTGELFF. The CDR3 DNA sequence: TGTGCCACCAGTGACTCCGGACAGGGGGGGACCGGGGAGCTGTTTTTT.

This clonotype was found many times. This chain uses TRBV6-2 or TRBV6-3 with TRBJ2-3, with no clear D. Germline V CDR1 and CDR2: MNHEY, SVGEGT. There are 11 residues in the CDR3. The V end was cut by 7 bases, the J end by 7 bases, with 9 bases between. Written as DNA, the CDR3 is TGTGCCAGCACCAGAGGCTATACGCAGTATTTT. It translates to CASTRGYTQYF.

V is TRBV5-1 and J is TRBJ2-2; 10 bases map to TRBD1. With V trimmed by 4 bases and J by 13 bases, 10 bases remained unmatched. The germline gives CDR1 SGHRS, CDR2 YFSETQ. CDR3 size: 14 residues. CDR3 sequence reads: CASSVGRDRGVLFF. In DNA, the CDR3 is TGCGCCAGCAGCGTCGGAAGGGACAGGGGTGTGCTGTTTTTT.

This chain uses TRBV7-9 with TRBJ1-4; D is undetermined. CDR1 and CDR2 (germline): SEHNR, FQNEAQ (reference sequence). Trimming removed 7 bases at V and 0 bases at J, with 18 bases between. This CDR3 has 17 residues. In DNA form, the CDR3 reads TGTGCCAGCACCCCTCTCGGACTTCACTCAACTAATGAAAAACTGTTTTTT. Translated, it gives CASTPLGLHSTNEKLFF.

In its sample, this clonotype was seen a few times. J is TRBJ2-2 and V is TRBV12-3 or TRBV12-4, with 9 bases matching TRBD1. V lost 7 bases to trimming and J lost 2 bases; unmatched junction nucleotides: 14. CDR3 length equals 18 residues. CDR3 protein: CASTPVRGTGTNTGELFF. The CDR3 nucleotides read TGTGCCAGCACCCCCGTTCGGGGGACAGGGACAAACACCGGGGAGCTGTTTTTT.

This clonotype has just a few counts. The CDR3 DNA follows: TGCGCCAGCAGCCAAGATCCTGGATTTATCACTGAAGCTTTCTTT. It is translated as CASSQDPGFITEAFF. The V call is TRBV4-3, the J call TRBJ1-1; D unresolved. V lost 0 bases, J lost 4 bases, and 12 bases lay in between. Germline CDR1 LGHNA, CDR2 YSLEER. The CDR3 is made up of 15 amino acids.